This entry describes one T cell receptor beta chain. This sample is drawn from a study of blood T cell repertoires in COVID-19. At the level of the study: Donors in Cohort 3 who had recovered were those with two negative PCRs, healthcare professional clearance, or resolution of their symptoms. T cells, B-cell-depleted T cells, or PBMCs supplied cDNA or gDNA.

Original handling: For nucleated cells, counts were estimated from reference gene primer amplification. Only in-frame clones appear in the TCRdb table, and some are missing; sequencing was by immunoSEQ multiplex PCR. The V and J calls and clone size come from that table; D and trimming were worked out from the DNA. This sample has a few hundred thousand clones, with about 90% found just once. V lost 10 bases and J lost 1, with 19 bases in between. The CDR3 totals 16 residues. Germline V lookup: CDR1 LNHDA, CDR2 SQIVND (reference sequence). The sequencing sample was made of PBMCs or T cells enriched from blood (not recorded which). V is TRBV19 and J is TRBJ1-4, with D perhaps TRBD1 (5 bases). The receptor was isolated from a man aged 40-49 years in a cohort exposed to, infected with or recovered from COVID-19 (not recorded which). Here the CDR3 reads CATQRQGGRTNEKLFF. The CDR3 nucleotides read TGTGCCACCCAAAGGCAGGGAGGTAGAACTAATGAAAAACTGTTTTTT.